The clone carrying this T cell receptor (beta chain) was seen at least ten times. V was shortened by 10 bases and J by 1 base, with 15 bases between the two germline ends. The CDR3 length is 14 residues. Germline V CDR1 and CDR2: SGHTA, FQGNSA. This sample stems from a study of human T cells and chemical hapten exposure. A single record per CDR3 protein comes from TCRdb applying MiXCR to the RACE reads. The sample contains 130,000 or so distinct CDR3 sequences, around 11% of which appear only once. As for time point: patch test 3, about 24 weeks after DPC sensitization. Treatment in this sample: therapeutic diphenylcyclopropenone sensitization with weekly scalp DPC.

The sequence derives from a woman between 50 and 59 years old with alopecia areata. Some clones in this sample may be carry-over from other donors' samples. This specimen consisted of whole blood, obtained in connection with sensitization to the hapten diphenylcyclopropenone (DPC). The chain is built from TRBV7-2 and TRBJ2-3, with TRBD2 as a possible D gene (5 bases). CDR3 DNA sequence: TGTGCCACCACGGAGGACCGGGGCACAGATACGCAGTATTTT. Amino acid sequence: CATTEDRGTDTQYF.